These 28 T cell receptor beta chains share one sample of origin, sequenced in a study of T cell responses to AZD1222 COVID-19 vaccine. Profiling relied on immunoSEQ multiplex PCR, and the TCRdb table lists in-frame clones only, not all of them. Of fewer than 200,000 clones in the sample, about 90% were seen once. Here the sequenced sample was peripheral blood, taken on day 0 of AZD1222 vaccination. These receptors were collected from an adult in good health.

V is TRBV10-1 and J is TRBJ2-7; D gene uncertain. CDR1 is WNHNN and CDR2 is SYGVQD in the germline V gene (reference sequence). The germline V and J ends were trimmed by 5 bases and 3 bases, with 5 bases remaining between them. CDR3 length: 11 amino acids. Here the CDR3 reads CASSNSYEQYF. As DNA, the CDR3 is TGCGCCAGCAGTAACAGCTACGAGCAGTACTTC.

The rearrangement uses TRBV10-3 and TRBJ1-2; the D gene is possibly TRBD1 (5 bases). With 2 bases removed from V and 6 bases from J, the gap between germline ends came to 10 bases. Germline V CDR1 and CDR2: ENHRY, SYGVKD. The CDR3 sequence is 13 residues long. This CDR3 reads CAISEGGTHGYTF. For the CDR3, the DNA is TGTGCCATCAGTGAGGGTGGGACGCATGGCTACACCTTC.

The chain is built from TRBV14 and TRBJ1-1; D is unresolved. The CDR3 length is 14 residues. V dropped 1 base and J dropped 1 base, with 7 bases sitting between them. Germline CDR1 and CDR2: SGHDN and FVKESK. CDR3 loop: CASSQGSANTEAFF. In nucleotides, the CDR3 is TGTGCCAGCAGCCAAGGGTCAGCGAACACTGAAGCTTTCTTT. The complete variable domain, with remaining parts taken from reference TRBV14 and TRBJ1-1, reads EAGVTQFPSHSVIEKGQTVTLRCDPISGHDNLYWYRRVMGKEIKFLLHFVKESKQDESGMPNNRFLAERTGGTYSTLKVQPAELEDSGVYFCASSQGSANTEAFFGQGTRLTVV.

The rearrangement links TRBV3-1 (or the pseudogene TRBV3-2) to TRBJ1-4, with D hard to call. Germline-derived CDR1 and CDR2 are LGHDT and YNNKEL (reference sequence). The CDR3 is 15 amino acids. V was cut by 0 bases and J by 10 bases, with 15 bases left in between. In DNA form, the CDR3 reads TGTGCCAGCAGCCAAGATGATCCAGGAGCTGGAAAACTGTTTTTT. Its protein is CASSQDDPGAGKLFF.

This clone appeared once. The chain has TRBV9 and TRBJ2-5, with D perhaps given as TRBD1 or TRBD2 (5 bases each). The V and J ends lost 2 bases and 1 base respectively, with 12 bases between them. CDR1 and CDR2 (germline): SGDLS, YYNGEE. CDR3 length: 15 amino acids. In DNA, the CDR3 is TGTGCCAGCAGCGTTGGTGGGGGTACCCAAGAGACCCAGTACTTC. Encoded protein: CASSVGGGTQETQYF. Complete variable domain (other parts from reference TRBV9 and TRBJ2-5): DSGVTQTPKHLITATGQRVTLRCSPRSGDLSVYWYQQSLDQGLQFLIQYYNGEERAKGNILERFSAQQFPDLHSELNLSSLELGDSALYFCASSVGGGTQETQYFGPGTRLLVL.

The rearrangement links TRBV28 to TRBJ1-2, with D unclear. From germline, CDR1 is MDHEN and CDR2 SYDVKM. There are 15 residues in the CDR3. V was pared by 5 bases and J by 2 bases, with 15 bases between. The CDR3 here is CASSPQPEVNYGYTF. CDR3 DNA sequence: TGTGCCAGCAGTCCCCAACCGGAGGTAAACTATGGCTACACCTTC.

The gene calls are TRBV19 and TRBJ1-2; D gene ambiguous. Germline CDR1 LNHDA, CDR2 SQIVND (reference sequence). V gave up 10 bases and J gave up 0 bases, with 9 bases separating them. This CDR3 contains 12 residues. CDR3 amino acids: CATYGANYGYTF. In nucleotides, the CDR3 is TGTGCCACATACGGGGCTAACTATGGCTACACCTTC.

V and J are TRBV4-3 and TRBJ2-2; maybe TRBD1 (6 bases). V was shortened by 0 bases and J by 5 bases, with 13 bases between the two germline ends. Germline values: CDR1 LGHNA, CDR2 YSLEER. The CDR3 has 16 residues. DNA of the CDR3: TGCGCCAGCAGCCAAGATCGTTTAGGGGGTACCGGGGAGCTGTTTTTT. This gives the protein CASSQDRLGGTGELFF.

CDR3 residues: CASSEAVGGFRLFF. CDR3 DNA sequence: TGTGCCAGCAGTGAAGCGGTCGGGGGGTTTAGGCTGTTTTTT. The rearrangement links TRBV2 to TRBJ1-4; D may be TRBD1 (5 bases). V was pared by 0 bases and J by 14 bases, with 16 bases between. The CDR3 is 14 residues long. Per germline, CDR1 SNHLY and CDR2 FYNNEI.

The chain links TRBV7-6 to TRBJ1-5; TRBD1 matches 7 bases. V trimming: 4 bases; J trimming: 5 bases; junction bases outside the gene matches: 5. This CDR3 has 14 residues. The germline gives CDR1 SGHVS, CDR2 FNYEAQ. The CDR3 is CASSSTGTHQPQHF. In DNA form, the CDR3 reads TGTGCCAGCAGCTCGACAGGGACCCATCAGCCCCAGCATTTT.

CDR3 coding DNA: TGTGCCAGCAGCTTATCACCCAACGGGAATGAAAAACTGTTTTTT. Amino acids: CASSLSPNGNEKLFF. The chain is built from TRBV7-8 and TRBJ1-4; D remains unclear. The V gene's germline CDR1 is SGHVS and CDR2 FQNEAQ. This CDR3 spans 15 amino acids. V was pared by 2 bases and J by 5 bases, with 12 bases between. The entire variable domain, with the rest obtained from reference TRBV7-8 and TRBJ1-4, is as follows: GAGVSQSPRYKVAKRGQDVALRCDPISGHVSLFWYQQALGQGPEFLTYFQNEAQLDKSGLPSDRFFAERPEGSVSTLKIQRTQQEDSAVYLCASSLSPNGNEKLFFGSGTQLSVL.

The chain links TRBV6-5 to TRBJ2-7; D might be TRBD1 (5 bases). CDR1 and CDR2 from the germline V gene are MNHEY and SVGAGI. V was shortened by 6 bases and J by 0 bases, with 9 bases between the two germline ends. The CDR3 loop spans 13 amino acids. Here the CDR3 DNA reads TGTGCCAGCAGGTTAGACAGCTCCTACGAGCAGTACTTC. It encodes CASRLDSSYEQYF.

The chain links TRBV5-1 to TRBJ1-1; a weak D match, TRBD1 (5 bases). The CDR3 length is 14 residues. V was trimmed by 0 bases and J by 3 bases, leaving 9 bases between them. From germline, CDR1 is SGHRS and CDR2 YFSETQ. The CDR3 spells CASSLETAHTEAFF. In DNA form, the CDR3 reads TGCGCCAGCAGCTTGGAGACAGCTCACACTGAAGCTTTCTTT.

The chain uses TRBV15 and TRBJ1-5; possible D gene TRBD1, 6 bases. The ends were cut back, 6 bases at V and 5 bases at J, with 17 bases in the middle. The CDR3 has 15 residues. CDR1 and CDR2 (germline): LNHNV, YYDKDF (reference sequence). Here the CDR3 reads CATRPTGFSYQPQHF. The CDR3 nucleotides read TGTGCCACCAGACCCACAGGGTTCAGCTATCAGCCCCAGCATTTT.

J is TRBJ1-1 and V is TRBV19; unclear D gene. The CDR3 covers 14 residues. Germline assignment: CDR1 LNHDA and CDR2 SQIVND (reference sequence). Deletions cut 3 bases from V and 1 base from J, with 9 bases between. This CDR3 is CASSIGGANTEAFF. CDR3 DNA: TGTGCCAGTAGTATTGGCGGAGCGAACACTGAAGCTTTCTTT.

A single count supports this clone. This chain joins TRBV24-1 and TRBJ1-1, with D hard to call. CDR1 and CDR2 (germline): KGHDR, SFDVKD. Trimming took 2 bases from V and 3 from J, leaving 9 bases between them. The CDR3 consists of 14 residues. This chain's CDR3 is CATSDSGPYTEAFF. Here the CDR3 DNA reads TGTGCCACCAGTGATTCCGGGCCCTACACTGAAGCTTTCTTT.

The chain joins TRBV7-9 to TRBJ1-1; 7 bases are a match to TRBD1. V shed 0 bases, J shed 3 bases, and the junction held 1 base outside the gene matches. Germline V CDR1 and CDR2: SEHNR, FQNEAQ (reference sequence). The CDR3 length is 14 residues. The CDR3 protein is CASSLAQGHTEAFF. The CDR3, as DNA: TGTGCCAGCAGCTTAGCACAGGGGCACACTGAAGCTTTCTTT.

V is TRBV5-1 and J is TRBJ2-7, with D perhaps TRBD2 (5 bases). V was clipped by 7 bases and J by 3 bases, with 17 bases between them. The CDR3 sequence is 14 residues long. CDR1 and CDR2 from the germline V gene are SGHRS and YFSETQ. The CDR3 loop is CASRMEAANYEQYF. The CDR3 DNA reads TGCGCCAGCCGAATGGAGGCAGCCAACTACGAGCAGTACTTC. The entire variable domain, with the rest obtained from reference TRBV5-1 and TRBJ2-7, is as follows: KAGVTQTPRYLIKTRGQQVTLSCSPISGHRSVSWYQQTPGQGLQFLFEYFSETQRNKGNFPGRFSGRQFSNSRSEMNVSTLELGDSALYLCASRMEAANYEQYFGPGTRLTVT.

V and J are TRBV5-4 and TRBJ1-2; a possible D gene is TRBD1 (6 bases). Germline V gene sequence: CDR1 SGHNT, CDR2 YYREEE (reference sequence). Trimming left V 1 base short and J 4 bases short, with 14 bases between. The CDR3 has 15 residues. The CDR3 here is CASSLFSGASYGYTF. The DNA for the CDR3 is TGTGCCAGCAGCTTGTTCTCGGGGGCGAGCTATGGCTACACCTTC. Combining the CDR3 with reference TRBV5-4 and TRBJ1-2 gives the whole variable domain ETGVTQSPTHLIKTRGQQVTLRCSSQSGHNTVSWYQQALGQGPQFIFQYYREEENGRGNFPPRFSGLQFPNYSSELNVNALELDDSALYLCASSLFSGASYGYTFGSGTRLTVV.

The chain carries TRBV7-2 and TRBJ2-3; 9 nucleotides match TRBD2. V lost 1 base, J lost 4 bases, and 9 bases stayed unmatched. CDR3 size: 17 residues. In germline, CDR1 is SGHTA, CDR2 FQGNSA. The CDR3 region has the DNA TGTGCCAGCAGCTTAGTTGCGGGAGGGCGCTTAGCAGATACGCAGTATTTT. Protein: CASSLVAGGRLADTQYF.

This sequence joins TRBV7-9 and TRBJ1-6; D may be TRBD1 (6 bases). CDR1 and CDR2 from the germline V gene are SEHNR and FQNEAQ (reference sequence). This CDR3 is built from 15 residues. V was pared by 2 bases and J by 6 bases, with 11 bases between. The CDR3 region has the DNA TGTGCCAGCAGCTTACAGGGGCCTACTAATTCACCCCTCCACTTT. Protein sequence: CASSLQGPTNSPLHF.

The rearrangement uses TRBV2 and TRBJ2-1, with D maybe TRBD1 (5 bases). From germline, CDR1 is SNHLY and CDR2 FYNNEI. This CDR3 spans 15 amino acids. With 4 bases removed from V and 0 bases from J, the gap between germline ends came to 10 bases. In nucleotides, the CDR3 is TGTGCCAGCAGTGCAACAGGCCTCTCCTACAATGAGCAGTTCTTC. This gives the protein CASSATGLSYNEQFF. Looking up the rest from reference TRBV2 and TRBJ2-1 gives the full variable domain: EPEVTQTPSHQVTQMGQEVILRCVPISNHLYFYWYRQILGQKVEFLVSFYNNEISEKSEIFDDQFSVERPDGSNFTLKIRSTKLEDSAMYFCASSATGLSYNEQFFGPGTRLTVL.

The J gene is TRBJ1-3, the V gene TRBV29-1, with 7 positions matching TRBD1. The CDR3 has 12 residues. Germline CDR1 and CDR2: SQVTM and ANQGSEA. V lost 7 bases and J lost 4; bases outside the gene matches: 4. For the CDR3, the DNA is TGCAGCGCCAGGGGGGAAGGAAACACCATATATTTT. Translated, it gives CSARGEGNTIYF.

The genes are TRBV19 and TRBJ1-1; TRBD1 might be the D (5 bases). The germline gives CDR1 LNHDA, CDR2 SQIVND (reference sequence). This CDR3 is built from 15 residues. The V end lost 4 bases, the J end lost 5 bases, and 17 bases lay between the germline ends. The CDR3 loop reads CASSTYQGYKTEAFF. CDR3 sequence (DNA): TGTGCCAGTAGTACCTACCAGGGTTATAAGACTGAAGCTTTCTTT.

This chain connects TRBV27 to TRBJ1-5; D remains ambiguous. From germline, CDR1 is MNHEY and CDR2 SMNVEV (reference sequence). The CDR3 is 12 residues long. V lost 6 bases to trimming and J lost 2 bases, with 5 bases between them. The CDR3 loop reads CASSMGNQPQHF. Here the CDR3 DNA reads TGTGCCAGCAGCATGGGCAATCAGCCCCAGCATTTT.

This clone was recorded once. The rearrangement links TRBV5-1 to TRBJ1-1; D is unclear. Trimming stripped 0 bases from V and 3 bases from J, with 9 bases between. In germline, CDR1 is SGHRS, CDR2 YFSETQ. This CDR3 region has 14 residues. DNA for the CDR3: TGCGCCAGCAGCTTGGAGGCCCCCTACACTGAAGCTTTCTTT. Translating gives CASSLEAPYTEAFF.

This clone showed up just once. The chain employs TRBV15 and TRBJ1-2, with D possibly matching TRBD1 (5 bases). V lost 5 bases to trimming and J lost 0 bases, with 10 bases between them. This CDR3 comprises 14 residues. Germline CDR1 LNHNV, CDR2 YYDKDF (reference sequence). The CDR3 is CATSYDRSNYGYTF. For the CDR3, the DNA is TGTGCCACCAGCTATGACAGATCTAACTATGGCTACACCTTC.

V is TRBV9 and J is TRBJ1-2; D might be TRBD1 (6 bases). Germline V gives CDR1 SGDLS, CDR2 YYNGEE. The CDR3 loop spans 15 amino acids. The germline V and J ends were trimmed by 3 bases and 9 bases, with 21 bases remaining between them. CDR3 DNA: TGTGCCAGCAGCGCAGGCCCTACTCAGGGACAAAGCTACACCTTC. Amino acids: CASSAGPTQGQSYTF.